Listed below are T cell receptor beta chains from one sample, sequenced in a study of blood T cell repertoires in COVID-19. The assay was immunoSEQ multiplex PCR, and TCRdb's table has in-frame clones only and misses some. This sample yields some 670,000 clones, of which 80% to 90% are seen a single time; 0.2% to 0.3% belongs to the top ten. The sample comprised peripheral blood. The source is a woman younger than 30 with acute or convalescent COVID-19. The CDR3 runs from the conserved cysteine through the conserved F or W. The order of the fields is J gene, V gene, CDR3 protein.

>TRBJ2-5|TRBV28
CASRPQRPAGVGETQYF
>TRBJ1-4|TRBV4-1
CASSGRHRGNEKLFF
>TRBJ1-5|TRBV6-5
CASSSANQPQHF
>TRBJ2-7|TRBV19
CASSAGQGVYEQYF
>TRBJ1-1|TRBV3-1/TRBV3-2
CASSQGGLTEAFF
>TRBJ1-1|TRBV30
CAWSVQENTEAFF
>TRBJ2-7|TRBV27
CCCGTGRTYEQYF
>TRBJ1-2|TRBV9
CASSGTVGARYYGYTF
>TRBJ1-1|TRBV7-9
CASSLVPQRGNTEAFF
>TRBJ1-2|TRBV12-3/TRBV12-4
CASSLGQGRGYTF
>TRBJ1-3|TRBV18
CASSPTRGGDSGNTIYF
>TRBJ2-4|TRBV2
CASRQRLKNIQYF
>TRBJ1-1|TRBV6-1
CASSEIGVGAEAFF
>TRBJ1-1|TRBV19
CASSIGGSATEAFF
>TRBJ1-2|TRBV2
CASRQGGYGYTF
>TRBJ2-1|TRBV6-5
CASSRGQSSYNEQFF
>TRBJ1-2|TRBV24-1
CATSFGQGAGYTF
>TRBJ1-4|TRBV11-3
CASSRTGGLTKLFF
>TRBJ2-3|TRBV5-5
CATHPLPTDTQYF
>TRBJ1-2|TRBV19
CASSSGRGYGYTF
>TRBJ2-1|TRBV28
CASLPIRDITYNEQFF
>TRBJ2-5|TRBV24-1
CATSRYGLETQYF
>TRBJ2-5|TRBV6-2/TRBV6-3
CASSYPPLGGGLETQYF
>TRBJ1-5|TRBV19
CASSTTGDNQPQHF
>TRBJ1-1|TRBV25-1
CASSPQRRAGAEAFF
>TRBJ2-1|TRBV4-3
CASSPTGRFGQFF
>TRBJ2-7|TRBV7-9
CASSLEKGAEQYF